Here is one TCR beta chain with its context. The source of the sample is a study of shared T cell receptors in the human thymus. V lost 5 bases and J 4 bases, leaving 8 bases between the germline ends. Per the germline V gene, CDR1 is SGHVT and CDR2 is SQSDAQ. The CDR3 is 12 residues long. Some clones are missing from TCRdb's copy, which holds only in-frame ones; the method was immunoSEQ multiplex PCR. The table has approximately 660,000 clones, approximately 87% seen once; the top ten hold roughly 0.0097%. Another study also made use of these data, one on human thymus T cells.

The chain is built from TRBV7-4 and TRBJ1-1, with D unclear. This TCR derives from a boy younger than two with a congenital heart defect. The specimen was thymocytes. CDR3: CASSVTGTEAFF. CDR3 nucleotides: TGTGCCAGCAGCGTCACGGGCACTGAAGCTTTCTTT.